The clone carrying this T cell receptor beta chain turned up a few times. Per sample, the assay covered 80,000 to 100,000 TCR templates. Using immunoSEQ multiplex PCR, the repertoire was profiled, and TCRdb retains in-frame clones only, with some absent. The table shows 100,000 or so clones, with approximately 92% occurring only once. These data originate in a study of siplizumab effects on memory and regulatory T cells. The germline gives CDR1 KGHSH, CDR2 LQKENI. Trimming took 3 bases from V and 5 from J; bases not matched to a gene: 6. The CDR3 has 14 amino acids. The sample comprised CD4+ T cells sorted from blood. This sequence originates from a human donor in good health. Some clones in this sample may be carry-over from other donors' samples. This chain uses TRBV18 with TRBJ1-2; 7 bases agree with TRBD1. CDR3: CASSPGQEGYGYTF. In DNA, the CDR3 is TGTGCCAGCTCACCCGGACAGGAAGGTTATGGCTACACCTTC.